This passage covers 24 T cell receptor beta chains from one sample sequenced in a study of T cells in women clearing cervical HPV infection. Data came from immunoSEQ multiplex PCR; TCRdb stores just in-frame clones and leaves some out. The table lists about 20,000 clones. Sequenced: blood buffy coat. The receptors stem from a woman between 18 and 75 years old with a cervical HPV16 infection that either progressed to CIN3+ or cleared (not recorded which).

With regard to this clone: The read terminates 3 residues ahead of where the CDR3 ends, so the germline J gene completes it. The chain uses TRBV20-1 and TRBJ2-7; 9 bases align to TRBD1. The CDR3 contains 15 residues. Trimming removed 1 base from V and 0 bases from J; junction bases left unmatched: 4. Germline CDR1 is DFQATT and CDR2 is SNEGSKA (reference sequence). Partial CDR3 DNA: TGCAGTGCTAGAGCCCCGGGACAGGGCTCCTACGAG. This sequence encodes CSARAPGQGSYE. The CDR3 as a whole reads CSARAPGQGSYEQYF.

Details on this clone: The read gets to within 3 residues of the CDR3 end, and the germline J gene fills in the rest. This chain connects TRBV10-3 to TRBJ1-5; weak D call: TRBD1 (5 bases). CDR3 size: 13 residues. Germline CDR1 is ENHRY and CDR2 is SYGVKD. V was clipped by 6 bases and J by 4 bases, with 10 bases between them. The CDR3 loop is CAIRDKQNQPQHF. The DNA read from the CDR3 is TGTGCCATCAGGGACAAACAAAATCAGCCC.

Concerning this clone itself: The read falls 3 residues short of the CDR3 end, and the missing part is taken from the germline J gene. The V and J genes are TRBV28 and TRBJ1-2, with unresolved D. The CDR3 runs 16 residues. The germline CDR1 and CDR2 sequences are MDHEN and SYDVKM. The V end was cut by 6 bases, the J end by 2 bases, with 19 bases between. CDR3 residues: CASSPSGRFLNYGYTF. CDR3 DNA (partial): TGTGCCAGCAGCCCCTCCGGCAGGTTTTTGAACTATGGC.

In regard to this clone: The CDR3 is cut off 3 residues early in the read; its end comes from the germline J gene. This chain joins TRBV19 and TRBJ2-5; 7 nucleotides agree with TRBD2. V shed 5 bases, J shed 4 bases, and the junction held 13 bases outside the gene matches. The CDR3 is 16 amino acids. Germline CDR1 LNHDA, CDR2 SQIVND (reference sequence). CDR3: CASSGRAAGVGETQYF. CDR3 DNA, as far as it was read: TGTGCCAGTAGTGGGCGCGCGGCGGGAGTTGGAGAGACC.

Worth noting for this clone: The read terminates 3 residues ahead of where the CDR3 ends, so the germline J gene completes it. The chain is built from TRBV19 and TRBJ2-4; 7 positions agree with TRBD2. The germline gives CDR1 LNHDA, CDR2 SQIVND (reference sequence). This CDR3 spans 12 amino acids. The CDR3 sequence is CASSDGDYGQYF. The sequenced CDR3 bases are TGTGCCAGTTCAGATGGGGACTATGGT.

CDR3 bases read: TGTGCCAGTAGTATAGACCGGGTGGCTTCTGGGGCCAACGTA. Residues: CASSIDRVASGANV. The entire CDR3 protein is CASSIDRVASGANVLFF. The chain joins TRBV19 to TRBJ1-4, with D perhaps matching TRBD1 (5 bases). From the germline J gene comes the end of the CDR3, since the read stops 3 residues before it. There are 17 residues in the CDR3. Germline lookup yields CDR1 LNHDA and CDR2 SQIVND (reference sequence). Drawing the rest from reference TRBV19 and TRBJ1-4, the complete variable domain is DGGITQSPKYLFRKEGQNVTLSCEQNLNHDAMYWYRQDPGQGLRLIYYSQIVNDFQKGDIAEGYSVSREKKESFPLTVTSAQKNPTAFYLCASSIDRVASGANVLFFGSGTQLSVL.

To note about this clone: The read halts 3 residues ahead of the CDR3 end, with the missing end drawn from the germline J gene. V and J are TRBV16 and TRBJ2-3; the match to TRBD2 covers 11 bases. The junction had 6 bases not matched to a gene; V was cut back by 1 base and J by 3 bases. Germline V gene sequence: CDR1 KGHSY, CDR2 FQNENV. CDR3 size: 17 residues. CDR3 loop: CASSQFPSGRWTDTQYF. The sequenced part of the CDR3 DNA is TGTGCCAGCAGCCAATTCCCTAGCGGGAGGTGGACAGATACG.

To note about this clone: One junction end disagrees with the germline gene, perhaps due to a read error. CDR3 sequence: CASSQEGTSAYNEQFF. The CDR3 DNA, read in part, is TGCGCCAGCAGCCAAGAAGGGACTAGCGCGTACAATGAG. The chain uses TRBV4-2 and TRBJ2-1; 10 positions match TRBD2. The read gets to within 3 residues of the CDR3 end, and the germline J gene fills in the rest. Looked up from germline, CDR1 is LGHNA and CDR2 is YNFKEQ. CDR3 length equals 16 residues.

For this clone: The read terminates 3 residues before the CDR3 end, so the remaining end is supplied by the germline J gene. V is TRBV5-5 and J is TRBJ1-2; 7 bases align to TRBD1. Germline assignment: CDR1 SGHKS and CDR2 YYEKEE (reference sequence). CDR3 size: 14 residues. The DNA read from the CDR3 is TGTGCCAGCAGCTTGCGGGACAGCCCTATCGGC. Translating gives CASSLRDSPIG. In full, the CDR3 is CASSLRDSPIGYTF. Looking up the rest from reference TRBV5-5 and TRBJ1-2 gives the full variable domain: DAGVTQSPTHLIKTRGQQVTLRCSPISGHKSVSWYQQVLGQGPQFIFQYYEKEERGRGNFPDRFSARQFPNYSSELNVNALLLGDSALYLCASSLRDSPIGYTFGSGTRLTVV.

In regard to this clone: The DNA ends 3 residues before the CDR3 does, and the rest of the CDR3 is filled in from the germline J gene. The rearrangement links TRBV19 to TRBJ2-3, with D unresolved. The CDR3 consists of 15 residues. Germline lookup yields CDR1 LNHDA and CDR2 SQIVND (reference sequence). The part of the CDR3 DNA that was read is TGTGCCAGTAGTATAGTTTCGGCAGCGAATCAGCCG. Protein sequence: CASSIVSAANQP. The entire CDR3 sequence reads CASSIVSAANQPQYF. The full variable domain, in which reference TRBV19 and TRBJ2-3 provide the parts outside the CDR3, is DGGITQSPKYLFRKEGQNVTLSCEQNLNHDAMYWYRQDPGQGLRLIYYSQIVNDFQKGDIAEGYSVSREKKESFPLTVTSAQKNPTAFYLCASSIVSAANQPQYFGPGTRLTVL.

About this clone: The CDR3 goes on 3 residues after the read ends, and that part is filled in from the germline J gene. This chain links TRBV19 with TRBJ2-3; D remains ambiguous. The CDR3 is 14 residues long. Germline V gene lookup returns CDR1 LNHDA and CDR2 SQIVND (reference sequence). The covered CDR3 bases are TGTGCCAGCTCCCAAGGTAATAGCAATCAGCCG. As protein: CASSQGNSNQP. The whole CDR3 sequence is CASSQGNSNQPQYF.

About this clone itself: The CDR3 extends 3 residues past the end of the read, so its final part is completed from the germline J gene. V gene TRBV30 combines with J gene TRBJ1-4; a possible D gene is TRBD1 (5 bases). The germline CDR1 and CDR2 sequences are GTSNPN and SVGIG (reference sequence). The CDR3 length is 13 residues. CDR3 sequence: CAWRFRVPDVLFF. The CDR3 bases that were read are TGTGCCTGGAGATTCAGGGTCCCAGACGTA.

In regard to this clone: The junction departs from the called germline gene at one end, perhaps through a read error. Partial CDR3 DNA: TGCGCCAGCAGCCAAGATGGTCGTTCAGAATCCTATAATTCACCC. It translates to CASSQDGRSESYNSP. The full CDR3 protein is CASSQDGRSESYNSPLHF. This sequence joins TRBV4-2 and TRBJ1-6; D uncertain. Coverage ceases 3 residues before the CDR3 finishes, and the germline J gene fills in the end. The CDR3 length is 18 residues. Looked up from germline, CDR1 is LGHNA and CDR2 is YNFKEQ.

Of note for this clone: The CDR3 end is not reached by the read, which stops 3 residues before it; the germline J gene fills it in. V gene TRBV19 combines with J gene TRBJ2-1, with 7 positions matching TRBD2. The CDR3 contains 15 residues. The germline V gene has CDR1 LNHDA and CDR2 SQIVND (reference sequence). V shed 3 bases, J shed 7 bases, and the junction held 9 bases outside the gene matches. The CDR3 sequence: CASSMLGQGGNEQFF. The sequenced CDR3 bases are TGTGCCAGTAGTATGTTAGGCCAGGGAGGGAATGAG.

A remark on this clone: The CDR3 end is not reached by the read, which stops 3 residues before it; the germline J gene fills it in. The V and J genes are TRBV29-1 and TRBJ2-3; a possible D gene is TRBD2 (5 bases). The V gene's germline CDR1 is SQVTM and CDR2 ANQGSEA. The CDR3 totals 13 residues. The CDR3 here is CSVEDTGEETQYF. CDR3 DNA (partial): TGCAGCGTTGAAGATACCGGGGAAGAGACG.

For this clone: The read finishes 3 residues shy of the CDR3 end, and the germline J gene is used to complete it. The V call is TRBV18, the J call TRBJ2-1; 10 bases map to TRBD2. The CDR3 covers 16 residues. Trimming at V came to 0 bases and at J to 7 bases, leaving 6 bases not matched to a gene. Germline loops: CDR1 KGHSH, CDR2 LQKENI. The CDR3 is CASSPPGLAGVNEQFF. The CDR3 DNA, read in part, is TGTGCCAGCTCACCACCGGGGCTAGCGGGAGTTAATGAG.

Partial CDR3 DNA: TGCAGTGCTAGACAAGCGGGGGTACCCACG. Residues: CSARQAGVPT. The CDR3 in its entirety is CSARQAGVPTQYF. The V gene is TRBV20-1, the J gene TRBJ2-3; the match to TRBD2 covers 8 bases. The DNA ends 3 residues before the CDR3 does, and the rest of the CDR3 is filled in from the germline J gene. The CDR3 loop spans 13 amino acids. CDR1 DFQATT and CDR2 SNEGSKA come from the germline V gene (reference sequence).

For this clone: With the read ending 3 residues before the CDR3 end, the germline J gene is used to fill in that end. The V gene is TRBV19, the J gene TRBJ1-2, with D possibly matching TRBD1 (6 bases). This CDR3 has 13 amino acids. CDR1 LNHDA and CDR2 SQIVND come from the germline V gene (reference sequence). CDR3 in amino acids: CASSIPRGNDYTF. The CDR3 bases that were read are TGTGCCAGTAGTATTCCCAGGGGCAATGAC.

CDR3: CASSQSRGRETQYF. The CDR3 DNA, read in part, is TGTGCCAGCAGCCAATCGAGGGGGCGGGAGACG. The V gene is TRBV6-2 or TRBV6-3, the J gene TRBJ2-3; the D gene could be TRBD1 or TRBD2 (7 bases each). Read coverage stops 3 residues before the CDR3 terminus; the germline J gene supplies the remainder. The CDR3 totals 14 residues. Germline CDR1 is MNHEY and CDR2 is SVGEGT.

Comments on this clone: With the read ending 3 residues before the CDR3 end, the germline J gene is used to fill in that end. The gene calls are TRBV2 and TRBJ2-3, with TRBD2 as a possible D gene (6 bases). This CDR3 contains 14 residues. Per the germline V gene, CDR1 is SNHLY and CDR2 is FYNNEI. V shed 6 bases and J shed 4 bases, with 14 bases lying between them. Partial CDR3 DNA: TGTGCCAGCAGATCTAGACTAGGCTCAGATACG. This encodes CASRSRLGSDT. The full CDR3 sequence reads CASRSRLGSDTQYF.

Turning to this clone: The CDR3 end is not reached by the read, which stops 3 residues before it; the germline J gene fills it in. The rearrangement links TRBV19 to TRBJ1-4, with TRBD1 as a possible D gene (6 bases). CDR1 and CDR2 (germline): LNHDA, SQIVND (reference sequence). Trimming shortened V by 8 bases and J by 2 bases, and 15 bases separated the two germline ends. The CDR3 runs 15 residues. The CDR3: CASRRGGATNEKLFF. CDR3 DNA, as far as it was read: TGTGCCAGTCGAAGGGGGGGCGCGACTAATGAAAAA.

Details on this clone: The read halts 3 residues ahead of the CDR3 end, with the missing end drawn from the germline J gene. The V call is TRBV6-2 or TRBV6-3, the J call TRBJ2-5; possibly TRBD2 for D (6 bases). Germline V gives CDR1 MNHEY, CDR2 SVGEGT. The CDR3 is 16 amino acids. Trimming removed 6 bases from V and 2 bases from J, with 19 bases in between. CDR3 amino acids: CASSFSGPRAQETQYF. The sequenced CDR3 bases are TGTGCCAGCAGCTTCAGCGGGCCCAGGGCACAAGAGACC.

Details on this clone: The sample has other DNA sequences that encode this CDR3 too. The CDR3 sequence is CASSGGGGWNTIYF. Partial CDR3 DNA: TGTGCCAGCAGCGGGGGCGGGGGTTGGAACACC. The V call is TRBV7-2, the J call TRBJ1-3, with D possibly TRBD1 on 6 matching bases. The sequenced fragment ends 3 residues before the CDR3 boundary, so the rest is inferred from the germline J gene. CDR1 and CDR2 (germline): SGHTA, FQGNSA. The V and J ends lost 5 bases and 7 bases respectively, with 15 bases between them. The CDR3 contains 14 residues.

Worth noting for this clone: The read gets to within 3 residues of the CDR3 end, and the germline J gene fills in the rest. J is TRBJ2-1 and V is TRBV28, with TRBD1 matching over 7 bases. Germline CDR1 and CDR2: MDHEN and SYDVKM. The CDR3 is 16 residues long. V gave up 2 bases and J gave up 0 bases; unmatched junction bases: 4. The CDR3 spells CASSLGTAGSYNEQFF. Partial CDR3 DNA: TGTGCCAGCAGTTTAGGGACAGCAGGCTCCTACAATGAG.